The entry below describes one T cell receptor beta chain. Terminally differentiated effector memory CD45RA+ cells were left out of the naive CD8 fraction, which was CD45RO-negative and positively selected for CCR7. Generated by immunoSEQ multiplex PCR, the TCRdb table keeps only in-frame clones and is missing some. This sample carries 2 million to 2.5 million clones, roughly 94% of them seen once, and the ten largest clones take 0.85% to 1.3%. The data derive from a study of shared clonotypes between healthy human individuals. Study in general: The donor pool was made up of a couple of women and a few men aged 18 to 49.

The V gene end was trimmed by 7 bases and the J gene end by 4 bases; junction bases not matched to a gene: 5. The CDR3 spans 14 residues. Germline V CDR1 and CDR2: SEHNR, FQNEAQ (reference sequence). This chain links TRBV7-9 with TRBJ2-3, with 10 nucleotides matching TRBD2. The receptor was isolated from a man younger than 30 in good health. Sequenced: naive CD8+ T cells sorted from blood. The CDR3 DNA sequence: TGTGCCAGCACCGATAGCGGGGGGCCAGATACGCAGTATTTT. The encoded protein is CASTDSGGPDTQYF.